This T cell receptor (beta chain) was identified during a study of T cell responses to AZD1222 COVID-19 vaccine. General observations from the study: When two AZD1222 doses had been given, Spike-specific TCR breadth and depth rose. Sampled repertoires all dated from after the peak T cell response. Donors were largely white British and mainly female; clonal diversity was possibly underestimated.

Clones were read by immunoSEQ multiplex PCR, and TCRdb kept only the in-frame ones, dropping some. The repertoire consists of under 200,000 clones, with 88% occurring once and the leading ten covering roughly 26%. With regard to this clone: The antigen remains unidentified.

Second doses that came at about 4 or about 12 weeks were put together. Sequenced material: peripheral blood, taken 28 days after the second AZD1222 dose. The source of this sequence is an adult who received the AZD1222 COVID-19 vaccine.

The CDR3 DNA sequence: TGTGCCAGCAGTCCTCGGGGGGGACAGGGGACCCCTGGCTACACCTTC. Translated, it gives CASSPRGGQGTPGYTF. V is TRBV27 and J is TRBJ1-2; 10 nucleotides agree with TRBD1. Germline V gene sequence: CDR1 MNHEY, CDR2 SMNVEV (reference sequence). The V gene end was trimmed by 5 bases and the J gene end by 7 bases; junction bases not matched to a gene: 13. This CDR3 contains 16 residues.